The rows below give T cell receptor beta chains drawn from one sample of a study of blood T cell repertoires in COVID-19. The assay was immunoSEQ multiplex PCR, and TCRdb's table has in-frame clones only and misses some. The sample lists 250,000 or so clones; around 86% were seen once. The source material was peripheral blood. The receptors derive from a man older than 75 with acute or convalescent COVID-19. The CDR3 runs from the conserved cysteine through the conserved F or W. A D gene is named only where the DNA matches it firmly. Expanded clones get a size class; other rows say once, few or many, or leave the size out.

v_call,d_call,clone_size,j_call,cdr3_length,cdr3_nt,cdr3_aa
TRBV6-1,TRBD2,NA,TRBJ2-3,15,TGTGCCAGCAGTGAAACGCTAGCGGCTACAGATACGCAGTATTTT,CASSETLAATDTQYF
TRBV9,TRBD2,NA,TRBJ2-7,15,TGTGCCAGCAGCCCTTCGGGGAGGGGCTCCTACGAGCAGTACTTC,CASSPSGRGSYEQYF
TRBV4-1,NA,NA,TRBJ1-3,15,TGCGCCAGCAGCCAAGCGGGGTCCTCTGGAAACACCATATATTTT,CASSQAGSSGNTIYF
TRBV3-1/TRBV3-2,NA,NA,TRBJ1-1,15,TGTGCCAGCAGCCAAGATAACTTAGGGGGAACTGAAGCTTTCTTT,CASSQDNLGGTEAFF
TRBV5-1,NA,once,TRBJ1-5,13,TGCGCCAGCAGCTTGGCAGGAGGAGAGGCCCAGCATTTT,CASSLAGGEAQHF
TRBV18,TRBD1,once,TRBJ1-1,15,TGTGCCAGCTCACCCAAGGGACAGGCGTACACTGAAGCTTTCTTT,CASSPKGQAYTEAFF
TRBV9,NA,NA,TRBJ2-3,12,TGTGCCTCCGAGGGGGAGACAGATACGCAGTATTTT,CASEGETDTQYF
TRBV27,NA,NA,TRBJ1-4,17,TGTGCCAGCAGTCTACGTCGGGACATTACAACTAATGAAAAACTGTTTTTT,CASSLRRDITTNEKLFF
TRBV6-2/TRBV6-3,TRBD2,NA,TRBJ2-5,15,TGTGCCAGCAGTTCCCCTAGCGGGATAGGAGAGACCCAGTACTTC,CASSSPSGIGETQYF
TRBV13,TRBD1,NA,TRBJ2-7,15,TGTGCCAGCAGCCCTAGAAGACAGGGAGAGAGCGAGCAGTACTTC,CASSPRRQGESEQYF
TRBV28,TRBD1,NA,TRBJ1-4,15,TGTGCCAGCCGTCGCCCCGGGACAGTAGGGGAAAAACTGTTTTTT,CASRRPGTVGEKLFF
TRBV6-5,NA,NA,TRBJ2-7,15,TGTGCCAGCACCACAGGAGGGAGGCGGTCCTACGAGCAGTACTTC,CASTTGGRRSYEQYF
TRBV27,TRBD1,once,TRBJ1-1,17,TGTGCCAGCAGTCCCGGACAGGGCCGATACGGGAACACTGAAGCTTTCTTT,CASSPGQGRYGNTEAFF
TRBV19,TRBD1,NA,TRBJ1-1,13,TGTGCCAGTAGTATCGACAGGGATCTAGAAGCTTTCTTT,CASSIDRDLEAFF